This T cell receptor (beta chain) was documented in a study of shared clonotypes between healthy human individuals. Regarding the study as a whole: Clonotype sharing among donors likely depends on sequencing depth.

Generated by immunoSEQ multiplex PCR, the TCRdb table keeps only in-frame clones and is missing some. The sample consists of 2 million to 3 million clones, 93% of them appearing once. V trimming: 1 base; J trimming: 2 bases; junction bases outside the gene matches: 5. The CDR3 runs 17 residues. In germline, CDR1 is MNHNS, CDR2 SASEGT. This clone occurred once. The target antigen is unknown. The TCR comes from a man between 18 and 35 years old in good health. Some clones in this sample may be carry-over from other donors' samples. The sequenced material came from naive CD4+ T cells from PBMCs. Described subset: CD45RA+ positively selected. The chain links TRBV6-1 to TRBJ2-7, with TRBD2 matching 13 bases. This chain's CDR3 is CASSEGTSGSAAYEQYF. DNA for the CDR3: TGTGCCAGCAGTGAAGGGACTAGCGGGAGTGCGGCCTACGAGCAGTACTTC.